This T cell receptor (beta chain) was documented in a study of Ad26.COV2.S vaccination and SARS-CoV-2 variants. Study-wide background: Enrolled in COV1001, the donor was in the Ad26.COV2.S trial arm, which received the vaccine. Ad26.COV2.S was injected intramuscularly once or twice, 56 days apart.

Assay used: immunoSEQ multiplex PCR; TCRdb lists only in-frame clones, some missing. Among 350,000 to 500,000 clones listed, roughly 91% were seen once. The germline CDR1 and CDR2 sequences are SGHAT and FQNNGV. This CDR3 region has 14 residues. V was shortened by 5 bases and J by 0 bases, with 10 bases between the two germline ends. Treatment defined: approximately 18 received Ad26.COV2.S at low or high dose, single or two shots; about 5 received placebo; per-sample allocation not given. Vaccine and placebo recipients were sampled on day 63 after the first injection. An Ad26 vector expressing Wuhan-strain SARS-CoV-2 spike served as the vaccine.

This rearrangement joins TRBV11-2 to TRBJ2-5; D gene ambiguous. The source is a person between 18 and 60 years old who received the Ad26.COV2.S COVID-19 vaccine or a placebo. The source was peripheral blood, collected in a trial of Ad26.COV2.S vaccine versus placebo. The CDR3 loop reads CASSQGSDQETQYF. In nucleotides, the CDR3 is TGTGCCAGCAGCCAAGGAAGCGACCAAGAGACCCAGTACTTC.